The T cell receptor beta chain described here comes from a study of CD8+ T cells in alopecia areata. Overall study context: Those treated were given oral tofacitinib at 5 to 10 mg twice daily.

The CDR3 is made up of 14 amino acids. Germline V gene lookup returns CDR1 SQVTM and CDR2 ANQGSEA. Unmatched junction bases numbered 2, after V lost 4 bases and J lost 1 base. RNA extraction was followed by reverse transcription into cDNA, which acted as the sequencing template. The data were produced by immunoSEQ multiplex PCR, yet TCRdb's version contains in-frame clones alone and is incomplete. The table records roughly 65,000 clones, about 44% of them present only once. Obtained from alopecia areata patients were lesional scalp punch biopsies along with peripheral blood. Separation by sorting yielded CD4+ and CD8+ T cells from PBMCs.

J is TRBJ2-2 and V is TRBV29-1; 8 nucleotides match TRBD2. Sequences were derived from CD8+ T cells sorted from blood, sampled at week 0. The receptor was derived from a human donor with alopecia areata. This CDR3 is CSVASGRNTGELFF. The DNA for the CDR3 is TGCAGCGTTGCCAGCGGGAGGAACACCGGGGAGCTGTTTTTT.